The clone carrying this TCR beta chain was seen more than once but under ten times. The data were obtained in a study of cytomegalovirus exposure and HLA in healthy donors. This PCR relied on a set of 60 Vbeta primers and 13 Jbeta primers. The method was immunoSEQ multiplex PCR; TCRdb's version includes in-frame clones alone and lacks a portion of them. The sample lists roughly 160,000 clones; roughly four fifths were seen once. Germline V lookup: CDR1 SGHTA, CDR2 FQGNSA. The CDR3 has 16 amino acids. V lost 3 bases and J lost 1, with 13 bases in between. This chain uses TRBV7-2 with TRBJ1-5; TRBD1 is a possible D gene (5 bases). The TCR sequence derives from a man over 45 in good health and CMV-seropositive. Material: PBMCs. CDR3 DNA sequence: TGTGCCAGCAGCTTGGGAACAGGACGGAGCAATCAGCCCCAGCATTTT. Its protein product is CASSLGTGRSNQPQHF. The full variable domain, rest sourced from reference TRBV7-2 and TRBJ1-5, is GAGVSQSPSNKVTEKGKDVELRCDPISGHTALYWYRQSLGQGLEFLIYFQGNSAPDKSGLPSDRFSAERTGGSVSTLTIQRTQQEDSAVYLCASSLGTGRSNQPQHFGDGTRLSIL.